This TCR beta chain was captured in a study of shared clonotypes between healthy human individuals. Overall study: The cohort had two women and three men, ages 18 to 49.

Trimming removed 8 bases from V and 6 bases from J, with 13 bases in between. Germline CDR1 is MNHEY and CDR2 is SMNVEV (reference sequence). The CDR3 sequence is 13 residues long. Deep-level assay runs were performed. Clones were read by immunoSEQ multiplex PCR, and TCRdb kept only the in-frame ones, dropping some. The sample contains about half a million clones, 79% of which appear only once. This clone was counted once. The chain carries TRBV27 and TRBJ2-2; no clear D. The source material was PBMCs. This sequence was found in a woman aged 40 to 49 in good health. Some clones in this sample may be carry-over from other donors' samples. CDR3 in DNA: TGTGCCAGCGGGTGGTCAAGGGCCGGGGAGCTGTTTTTT. Translated: CASGWSRAGELFF.